The clone carrying this TCR beta chain appeared a few times. TCRdb re-called the PCR reads through MiXCR. There are around 30,000 clones in the sample; approximately 4% occur only once, and approximately 22% lies in the top ten. Germline CDR1 reads MNHNS; CDR2 reads SASEGT. The CDR3 totals 14 residues. V gave up 3 bases and J gave up 1 base, with 9 bases separating them. Nobody among the patients had been given any treatment before thyroid surgery. These data come from a study of metastatic and nonmetastatic thyroid tumors. Material: blood. The TCR sequence derives from a female donor with papillary thyroid cancer or a benign thyroid nodule (not recorded which). Some clones in this sample may be carry-over from other donors' samples. The V call is TRBV6-1, the J call TRBJ1-2, with D possibly being TRBD1 (5 bases). This CDR3 reads CASSDRDSNYGYTF. CDR3 DNA: TGTGCCAGCAGTGACAGAGACAGTAACTATGGCTACACCTTC.